This T cell receptor beta chain was sequenced for a study of shared clonotypes between healthy human individuals (dated by TCRdb to 2020 to 2022). Notes on the research overall: The cohort included a few men and a couple of women between 18 and 49 years of age. For each donor, three plates each were used for CD4 naive and CD4 memory, two plates were used for CD8 naive, and one plate was used for CD8 memory. To estimate repertoire size and how much clonotype sharing occurs between individuals, the study deeply sequenced the blood TCR repertoires of roughly 5 healthy adults. To increase sequencing depth and limit assay-specific biases, TCR repertoire library preparation and sequencing were carried out by different laboratories using diverse techniques. Leukapheresis yielded between about 0.85 and 10 billion PBMCs per donor.

TCR CDR3 regions were amplified from genomic DNA by multiplex PCR using the deep immunoSEQ assay. Genomic DNA extracted from each cell subset was distributed evenly over all wells of several immunoSEQ 96-well plates, and each plate served as one replicate. For sorted subsets, each replicate PCR was loaded with around 200 ng genomic DNA, equivalent to 25,000 to 30,000 T cell genomes. The purified libraries were quantified using a Qubit 3.0 fluorometer, sized with a Bioanalyzer 2100, and then quantified again using the KAPA Library Quantification kit. Each immunoSEQ 96-well plate was sequenced on its own single-read 150-cycle Illumina NextSeq 550 flow cell. In the authors' own workflow: Because only junctional sequences without quality scores were contained in the immunoSEQ output, filtering matching that applied to full-length reads could not be performed. Sequences were annotated with PyIR, a Python wrapper for IgBLAST v1.9, and V/J genes and CDR3 were assigned using IMGT germline references. Any read was removed if the V/J assignment was weak (E-value above 1e-6), the CDR3 was missing, or the read contained stop codons, out-of-frame junctions, or ambiguous translated residues. V3J clonotypes were defined as sequences sharing an identical inferred V gene, J gene, and CDR3 amino acid sequence. To compute the percentage overlap between repertoires, the number of shared unique clonotypes was divided by the size of the smaller repertoire. Three approaches were used to assess repertoire richness: RTK rarefaction, the Chao1 estimator, and Recon v2.1 estimates of unobserved clonotypes. For all TCRbeta clonotypes obtained by the gDNA method from a handful of donors, generation probabilities were computed with OLGA. The immuneACCESS repertoire file appears here via TCRdb, limited to in-frame rearrangements. These files lack a portion of the clones; in checked studies, under half of the deficit traces to unresolved V genes, and the cause of the others is not known. Clone size and V and J calls were adopted from that table, with D and trimming inferred from the DNA. This sample holds about 680,000 clones; about 91% were observed only once. The ten largest clones add up to approximately 24% of the sample.

This clone has a single count. The specificity of this receptor is unknown. Base qualities are not provided; no much larger clone lies one nucleotide away. What the work shows at the level of the full study, not this receptor alone: Clonotypes shared by all four sorted-subset donors showed higher generation probabilities than non-shared clonotypes. Across a few donors, approximately 5% of naive CD4, approximately 3.6% of naive CD8, 2.3% of memory CD4, and over 0.35% of memory CD8 clonotypes were shared. The small number of donors limited the genetic and exposure-history diversity represented. Naive subsets generally had larger estimated clonotype richness than memory subsets. Pairwise subsampling led to the expectation that sequencing depth would affect the degree of clonotype sharing among donors. Sampling was limited to blood, and TCR repertoires in tissue likely differ from TCR repertoires in blood. Even with the large sequencing depth, rarefaction of the sorted-subset datasets indicated that sequencing was incomplete.

The V end gives up 5 bases and the J end 5 bases, leaving 2 bases in the junction not matched to a gene. According to the germline V gene, CDR1 reads SGHTA and CDR2 reads FQGTGA. From the cysteine through the phenylalanine, the CDR3 covers 15 amino acids. The read is trimmed to its CDR3 DNA, 45 bases read in frame from base 1. CD8 naive samples consisted of CD45RO-negative cells that were positively selected for CCR7, yielding a CD45RA+CCR7+ population without TemRA cells. The donors were healthy, HIV-negative adults who had no recently reported acute infections or vaccinations. Every donor was a Caucasian adult residing in Nashville, Tennessee, USA. After blood collection by leukapheresis, PBMCs were isolated using Ficoll-Histopaque density gradient centrifugation and then cryopreserved in the vapor phase of liquid nitrogen. Analytical flow cytometry was used to check the purity and quantity of each magnetically sorted T cell population. From each sorted fraction, genomic DNA was isolated and quantified by UV absorbance on a Nanodrop 2000c.

This TCR derives from a man under 40 in good health. The chain employs TRBV7-3 and TRBJ2-1; 14 nucleotides in the junction match TRBD2. The sequencing sample was made of naive CD8+ T cells sorted from blood. Explained via the paper, the cell subset or site label denotes: CD45RA+CCR7+. The DNA is TGTGCCAGCAGCCCGGGACTAGCGGGAGACAATGAGCAGTTCTTC. This yields the protein CASSPGLAGDNEQFF.